Following are 8 T cell receptor beta chains from one sample sequenced in a study of cytomegalovirus exposure and HLA in healthy donors. It was with 60 Vbeta and 13 Jbeta primers that the PCR ran. The protocol was immunoSEQ multiplex PCR, while the TCRdb copy is restricted to in-frame clones and leaves out a portion. The data contain approximately 130,000 clones, roughly 78% of them singletons. The sample comprised PBMCs. The receptor set was obtained from a man aged 50 to 60 in good health and CMV-seropositive.

The DNA of the CDR3 is TGCGCCAGCAGCTTGGGAACCGGGACAGGGGGCTATGAGCAGTTCTTC. Amino acid sequence: CASSLGTGTGGYEQFF. The chain is built from TRBV5-1 and TRBJ2-1; 12 bases are a match to TRBD1. Germline V gene data show CDR1 as SGHRS and CDR2 as YFSETQ. This CDR3 has 16 amino acids. The V segment lost 0 bases and the J segment 8 bases; nucleotides outside the gene matches: 6.

This chain uses TRBV28 with TRBJ2-4; the match to TRBD1 covers 8 bases. V lost 3 bases, J lost 4 bases, and 2 bases stayed unmatched. Per the germline V gene, CDR1 is MDHEN and CDR2 is SYDVKM. The CDR3 is 14 residues long. The CDR3 reads CASSLGQEKNIQYF. CDR3 coding DNA: TGTGCCAGCAGTTTGGGACAGGAAAAAAACATTCAGTACTTC.

The DNA for the CDR3 is TGTGCCAGCAGCCACCCTAAGGGGGTCGGGGCCAACGTCCTGACTTTC. Amino acids: CASSHPKGVGANVLTF. This chain connects TRBV14 to TRBJ2-6; the D gene is possibly TRBD1 (6 bases). V gave up 3 bases and J gave up 4 bases, with 13 bases separating them. Germline V gene data show CDR1 as SGHDN and CDR2 as FVKESK. The CDR3 has 16 residues.

This sequence joins TRBV29-1 and TRBJ1-1, with 7 bases fitting TRBD1. This CDR3 region has 14 residues. Trimming removed 1 base from V and 4 bases from J; junction bases left unmatched: 6. The germline gives CDR1 SQVTM, CDR2 ANQGSEA. CDR3 residues: CSVEGRQGVTEAFF. Written as DNA, the CDR3 is TGCAGCGTTGAAGGTAGGCAGGGGGTCACTGAAGCTTTCTTT.

The rearrangement uses TRBV19 and TRBJ2-2; weak D call: TRBD2 (5 bases). In germline, CDR1 is LNHDA, CDR2 SQIVND (reference sequence). Trimming removed 7 bases from V and 3 bases from J, with 21 bases in between. This CDR3 has 17 amino acids. This CDR3 reads CASTRVEGRSDTGELFF. The CDR3 coding sequence is TGTGCCAGTACCCGCGTAGAAGGGAGATCGGACACCGGGGAGCTGTTTTTT.

As DNA, the CDR3 is TGTGCCAGCAGTTCGCCGGGAGTAGGCTACAATGAGCAGTTCTTC. It is translated as CASSSPGVGYNEQFF. J is TRBJ2-1 and V is TRBV27; tentatively, D is TRBD2 (6 bases). Germline V gene lookup returns CDR1 MNHEY and CDR2 SMNVEV (reference sequence). V was shortened by 4 bases and J by 3 bases, with 13 bases between the two germline ends. The CDR3 runs to 15 residues.

This rearrangement joins TRBV18 to TRBJ1-4; tentatively, D is TRBD1 (6 bases). The germline V gene has CDR1 KGHSH and CDR2 LQKENI. This CDR3 contains 13 residues. V was cut by 6 bases and J by 5 bases, with 10 bases left in between. CDR3 sequence reads: CASSVGQNEKLFF. The CDR3 bases are TGTGCCAGCTCCGTCGGACAGAATGAAAAACTGTTTTTT.

The chain uses TRBV6-5 and TRBJ2-1; TRBD2 aligns across 7 bases. Germline V lookup: CDR1 MNHEY, CDR2 SVGAGI. V lost 5 bases to trimming and J lost 5 bases; unmatched junction nucleotides: 6. This CDR3 has 14 residues. CDR3 DNA sequence: TGTGCCAGCAGTCGGACTAGACTCGACAATGAGCAGTTCTTC. Translating gives CASSRTRLDNEQFF.